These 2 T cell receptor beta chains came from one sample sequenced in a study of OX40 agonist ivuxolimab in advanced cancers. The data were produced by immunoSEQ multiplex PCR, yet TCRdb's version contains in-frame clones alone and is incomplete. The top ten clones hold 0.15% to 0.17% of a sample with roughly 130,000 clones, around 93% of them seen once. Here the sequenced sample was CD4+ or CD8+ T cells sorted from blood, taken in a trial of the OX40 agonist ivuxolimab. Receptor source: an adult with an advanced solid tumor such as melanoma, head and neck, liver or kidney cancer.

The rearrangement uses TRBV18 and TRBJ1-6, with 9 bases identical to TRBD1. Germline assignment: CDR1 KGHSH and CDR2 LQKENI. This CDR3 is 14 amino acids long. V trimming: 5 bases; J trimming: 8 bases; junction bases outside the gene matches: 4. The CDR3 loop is CASSIQGADSPLHF. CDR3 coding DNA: TGTGCCAGCTCAATACAGGGGGCCGATTCACCCCTCCACTTT.

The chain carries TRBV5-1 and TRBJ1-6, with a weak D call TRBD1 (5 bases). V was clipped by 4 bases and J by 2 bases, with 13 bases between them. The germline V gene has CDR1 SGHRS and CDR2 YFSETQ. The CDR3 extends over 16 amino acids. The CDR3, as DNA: TGCGCCAGCAGCCCGGGACGGGGCCCCTATAATTCACCCCTCCACTTT. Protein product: CASSPGRGPYNSPLHF.